Below, 32 T cell receptor beta chains from the same sample are listed, as sequenced in a study of blood T cell repertoires in COVID-19. Sequencing used immunoSEQ multiplex PCR; TCRdb keeps in-frame clones, though not all of them. Of 40,000 to 45,000 clones detected, roughly 85% appear once; the ten largest clones hold 7.5% to 9.5%. Sequenced input: peripheral blood. The receptors originated from a man between 60 and 75 years old with active COVID-19.

The chain couples TRBV7-9 to TRBJ2-7, with a weak D call TRBD1 (5 bases). The CDR3 is 16 amino acids. The V and J ends lost 0 bases and 3 bases respectively, with 15 bases between them. Germline V lookup: CDR1 SEHNR, CDR2 FQNEAQ (reference sequence). Here the CDR3 reads CASSLARLDTHYEQYF. DNA for the CDR3: TGTGCCAGCAGCTTAGCGCGATTGGACACCCACTACGAGCAGTACTTC.

The chain combines TRBV6-6 with TRBJ2-2, with 8 bases fitting TRBD1. Trimming at V came to 5 bases and at J to 3 bases, leaving 5 bases not matched to a gene. The CDR3 spans 15 residues. CDR1 MNHNY and CDR2 SVGAGI come from the germline V gene (reference sequence). This CDR3 reads CASSNADRDTGELFF. Written as DNA, the CDR3 is TGTGCCAGCAGTAACGCGGACAGGGACACCGGGGAGCTGTTTTTT.

This rearrangement joins TRBV19 to TRBJ2-5; 7 positions agree with TRBD1. The CDR3 length is 14 residues. V dropped 3 bases and J dropped 2; count of bases not matched to a gene: 3. Per the germline V gene, CDR1 is LNHDA and CDR2 is SQIVND (reference sequence). Written as DNA, the CDR3 is TGTGCCAGTAGTATGGGACAGTCTCAAGAGACCCAGTACTTC. This codes for CASSMGQSQETQYF.

In this sample, this clone turned up once. CDR3 sequence reads: CASTAEDIGETQYF. The CDR3, as DNA: TGTGCCAGCACGGCCGAGGACATAGGGGAGACCCAGTACTTC. This sequence joins TRBV2 and TRBJ2-5; possibly TRBD1 for D (5 bases). Germline-derived CDR1 and CDR2 are SNHLY and FYNNEI. The CDR3 is 14 residues long. The V end lost 7 bases, the J end lost 5 bases, and 17 bases lay between the germline ends.

The chain couples TRBV2 to TRBJ2-7, with D possibly TRBD1 on 5 matching bases. Trimming stripped 9 bases from V and 5 bases from J, with 14 bases between. The CDR3 sequence is 12 residues long. Germline V gene sequence: CDR1 SNHLY, CDR2 FYNNEI. CDR3 bases: TGTGCCAGTACTGACGCCAGGGACGAGCAGTACTTC. Translating it yields CASTDARDEQYF.

The chain links TRBV28 to TRBJ2-7, with unresolved D. V lost 3 bases and J 5 bases, leaving 5 bases between the germline ends. Per germline, CDR1 MDHEN and CDR2 SYDVKM. The CDR3 spans 11 residues. The DNA of the CDR3 is TGTGCCAGCAGTTTTATCCACGAGCAGTACTTC. Translating it yields CASSFIHEQYF. The variable domain in full, with the rest retrieved from reference TRBV28 and TRBJ2-7, is DVKVTQSSRYLVKRTGEKVFLECVQDMDHENMFWYRQDPGLGLRLIYFSYDVKMKEKGDIPEGYSVSREKKERFSLILESASTNQTSMYLCASSFIHEQYFGPGTRLTVT.

This clone was seen once. CDR3 DNA sequence: TGCGCCAGCAGCCAAGATCTTACAGGGAAAACCTACGAGCAGTACTTC. Amino acid sequence: CASSQDLTGKTYEQYF. The chain employs TRBV4-1 and TRBJ2-7; a weak D match, TRBD1 (6 bases). The CDR3 has 16 residues. Deletions cut 0 bases from V and 2 bases from J, with 14 bases between. Germline lookup yields CDR1 MGHRA and CDR2 YSYEKL.

The chain joins TRBV29-1 to TRBJ1-2; D call uncertain. Germline V gives CDR1 SQVTM, CDR2 ANQGSEA. The germline V and J ends were trimmed by 4 bases and 4 bases, with 10 bases remaining between them. CDR3 length equals 12 residues. CDR3 bases: TGCAGCGTTGCTCGGGAGGGCTATGGCTACACCTTC. Amino acid sequence: CSVAREGYGYTF. The whole variable domain, filled in from reference TRBV29-1 and TRBJ1-2, reads SAVISQKPSRDICQRGTSLTIQCQVDSQVTMMFWYRQQPGQSLTLIATANQGSEATYESGFVIDKFPISRPNLTFSTLTVSNMSPEDSSIYLCSVAREGYGYTFGSGTRLTVV.

The chain uses TRBV29-1 and TRBJ2-1; 10 bases are shared with TRBD1. The germline gives CDR1 SQVTM, CDR2 ANQGSEA. The J segment lost 8 bases and the V segment lost 6 bases, leaving 4 bases of the junction unmatched. This CDR3 contains 12 residues. The CDR3 loop reads CSVMTGGHEQFF. The CDR3 DNA sequence: TGCAGCGTCATGACAGGGGGCCATGAGCAGTTCTTC.

This chain's CDR3 is CASSPGGGNEQFF. In DNA, the CDR3 is TGCGCCAGCAGCCCTGGTGGAGGAAATGAGCAGTTCTTC. The rearrangement uses TRBV5-1 and TRBJ2-1; possible D gene TRBD2, 5 bases. The V gene's germline CDR1 is SGHRS and CDR2 YFSETQ. Trimming pared 4 bases from V and 7 bases from J, leaving 12 bases between. CDR3 size: 13 residues. Full variable domain (outside the CDR3, taken from reference TRBV5-1 and TRBJ2-1): KAGVTQTPRYLIKTRGQQVTLSCSPISGHRSVSWYQQTPGQGLQFLFEYFSETQRNKGNFPGRFSGRQFSNSRSEMNVSTLELGDSALYLCASSPGGGNEQFFGPGTRLTVL.

The chain links TRBV5-1 to TRBJ2-5, with 7 bases identical to TRBD1. CDR1 and CDR2 (germline): SGHRS, YFSETQ. V shed 4 bases and J 2 bases; nucleotides not matched to a gene: 11. The CDR3 has 16 residues. For the CDR3, the DNA is TGCGCCAGCAGCCTTAGCCCAGGGACAGATCAAGAGACCCAGTACTTC. Its translation is CASSLSPGTDQETQYF. Variable domain in full (rest from reference TRBV5-1 and TRBJ2-5): KAGVTQTPRYLIKTRGQQVTLSCSPISGHRSVSWYQQTPGQGLQFLFEYFSETQRNKGNFPGRFSGRQFSNSRSEMNVSTLELGDSALYLCASSLSPGTDQETQYFGPGTRLLVL.

The chain employs TRBV9 and TRBJ2-1, with a weak D call TRBD1 (5 bases). With 5 bases removed from V and 6 bases from J, the gap between germline ends came to 18 bases. The CDR3 length is 15 residues. CDR1 and CDR2 (germline): SGDLS, YYNGEE. CDR3 in DNA: TGTGCCAGCAGTCCTTGGGCGCAGGGCGGCAATGAGCAGTTCTTC. Its protein is CASSPWAQGGNEQFF.

The CDR3 coding sequence is TGTGCCAGCAGCTCCCGGACAGGGAGGTCCCACGAGCAGTACTTC. This sequence encodes CASSSRTGRSHEQYF. J is TRBJ2-7 and V is TRBV7-9; 8 bases agree with TRBD1. CDR3 length: 15 residues. Trimming removed 4 bases from V and 5 bases from J; junction bases left unmatched: 10. Germline CDR1 is SEHNR and CDR2 is FQNEAQ (reference sequence).

The rearrangement joins TRBV2 to TRBJ2-5; 7 nucleotides align to TRBD2. V lost 8 bases, J lost 4 bases, and 16 bases stayed unmatched. Germline V lookup: CDR1 SNHLY, CDR2 FYNNEI. CDR3 length: 16 amino acids. The DNA for the CDR3 is TGTGCCAGCGTCCTAGCGGACCTTATTCGCGCAGAGACCCAGTACTTC. This translates into CASVLADLIRAETQYF.

The V gene is TRBV18, the J gene TRBJ2-7, with D maybe TRBD1 (6 bases). CDR3 size: 15 residues. V lost 5 bases and J 2 bases, leaving 16 bases between the germline ends. CDR1 and CDR2 from the germline V gene are KGHSH and LQKENI. DNA of the CDR3: TGTGCCAGCTCATCGAGTGACAGGTCTACCTACGAGCAGTACTTC. It yields the protein CASSSSDRSTYEQYF.

This chain joins TRBV5-4 and TRBJ2-7; the match to TRBD2 covers 7 bases. V trimming: 2 bases; J trimming: 6 bases; junction bases outside the gene matches: 8. The CDR3 length is 14 residues. Germline lookup yields CDR1 SGHNT and CDR2 YYREEE (reference sequence). CDR3 region: CASSLEASGSEQYF. The CDR3 coding sequence is TGTGCCAGCAGCTTAGAGGCTAGCGGCTCCGAGCAGTACTTC.

The chain couples TRBV4-1 to TRBJ2-3; D may be TRBD1 (6 bases). V was clipped by 0 bases and J by 5 bases, with 21 bases between them. There are 18 residues in the CDR3. Germline CDR1 reads MGHRA; CDR2 reads YSYEKL. CDR3 sequence reads: CASSQDNFHIPQGDTQYF. The CDR3 DNA reads TGCGCCAGCAGCCAAGATAACTTCCATATTCCACAGGGAGATACGCAGTATTTT.

This chain uses TRBV18 with TRBJ2-1; weak D call: TRBD2 (5 bases). The CDR3 runs 17 residues. The ends were cut back, 3 bases at V and 0 bases at J, with 15 bases in the middle. CDR1 and CDR2 from the germline V gene are KGHSH and LQKENI. CDR3 sequence: CASSPKDSQSSYNEQFF. Written as DNA, the CDR3 is TGTGCCAGCTCACCGAAGGACTCCCAGAGCTCCTACAATGAGCAGTTCTTC.

This clone appeared once. This chain uses TRBV19 with TRBJ1-2; 11 nucleotides match TRBD1. The CDR3 sequence is 14 residues long. Germline V lookup: CDR1 LNHDA, CDR2 SQIVND (reference sequence). The V segment lost 6 bases and the J segment 3 bases; nucleotides outside the gene matches: 3. CDR3 in amino acids: CASRRDRGDYGYTF. CDR3 nucleotides: TGTGCCAGTAGACGGGACAGGGGGGACTATGGCTACACCTTC.

The chain joins TRBV18 to TRBJ2-2; D possibly corresponds to TRBD2 (6 bases). This CDR3 region has 17 residues. The germline CDR1 and CDR2 sequences are KGHSH and LQKENI. V dropped 5 bases and J dropped 3 bases, with 19 bases sitting between them. This chain's CDR3 is CASSVPPGRRDTGELFF. CDR3 nucleotides: TGTGCCAGCTCAGTGCCGCCGGGGAGGAGGGACACCGGGGAGCTGTTTTTT.

The rearrangement joins TRBV18 to TRBJ2-7; D is perhaps TRBD1 (7 bases). V was pared by 3 bases and J by 0 bases, with 15 bases between. The CDR3 consists of 16 residues. Germline loops: CDR1 KGHSH, CDR2 LQKENI. The CDR3 DNA reads TGTGCCAGCTCACCTTCTCTCAGGGGGGACTCCTACGAGCAGTACTTC. Protein product: CASSPSLRGDSYEQYF.

The chain is built from TRBV18 and TRBJ1-1, with 8 bases matching TRBD1. This CDR3 comprises 13 residues. The V gene's germline CDR1 is KGHSH and CDR2 LQKENI. The junction had 1 base not matched to a gene; V was cut back by 6 bases and J by 1 base. CDR3 in amino acids: CASSDRANTEAFF. Written as DNA, the CDR3 is TGTGCCAGCTCGGACAGGGCGAACACTGAAGCTTTCTTT.

The chain employs TRBV6-1 and TRBJ2-3; D not resolved. V dropped 1 base and J dropped 5 bases, with 4 bases sitting between them. Germline values: CDR1 MNHNS, CDR2 SASEGT. This CDR3 has 12 amino acids. The CDR3 loop is CASSEVIDTQYF. In nucleotides, the CDR3 is TGTGCCAGCAGTGAAGTAATAGATACGCAGTATTTT.

This chain uses TRBV19 with TRBJ2-4, with 11 bases lining up with TRBD2. With V trimmed by 1 base and J by 4 bases, 3 bases remained unmatched. There are 16 residues in the CDR3. The germline CDR1 and CDR2 sequences are LNHDA and SQIVND (reference sequence). The CDR3 is CASSIGRTSGKNIQYF. In DNA form, the CDR3 reads TGTGCCAGTAGTATAGGTCGGACTAGCGGGAAAAACATTCAGTACTTC.

The chain links TRBV12-3 or TRBV12-4 to TRBJ2-1; TRBD2 matches 8 bases. The CDR3 is 12 residues long. The V and J ends lost 6 bases and 12 bases, in that order; junction bases with no gene match: 7. The CDR3 sequence is CASRYTSGAQFF. DNA of the CDR3: TGTGCCAGCAGATACACTAGCGGAGCGCAGTTCTTC.

The table lists this clone with a few counts. The rearrangement links TRBV5-1 to TRBJ2-2, with D hard to call. V was clipped by 2 bases and J by 3 bases, with 11 bases between them. The CDR3 has 15 amino acids. From germline, CDR1 is SGHRS and CDR2 YFSETQ. This CDR3 reads CASSFRSTDTGELFF. The CDR3 nucleotides are TGCGCCAGCAGCTTCCGGAGTACCGACACCGGGGAGCTGTTTTTT.

The chain uses TRBV27 and TRBJ2-1; 8 nucleotides line up with TRBD2. With 1 base clipped from V and 5 bases from J, the junction kept 7 bases outside the gene matches. The CDR3 sequence is 16 residues long. Germline V gene lookup returns CDR1 MNHEY and CDR2 SMNVEV (reference sequence). CDR3 DNA sequence: TGTGCCAGCAGTTTATATCGGCTAGCGGGTAACAATGAGCAGTTCTTC. It translates to CASSLYRLAGNNEQFF.

The chain employs TRBV28 and TRBJ2-7, with 11 bases identical to TRBD1. V gave up 5 bases and J gave up 3 bases; unmatched junction bases: 6. Germline V gene data show CDR1 as MDHEN and CDR2 as SYDVKM. The CDR3 runs 15 residues. The CDR3 here is CASSPPGTGGYEQYF. CDR3 bases: TGTGCCAGCAGTCCACCCGGGACAGGGGGCTACGAGCAGTACTTC. The full variable domain, in which reference TRBV28 and TRBJ2-7 provide the parts outside the CDR3, is DVKVTQSSRYLVKRTGEKVFLECVQDMDHENMFWYRQDPGLGLRLIYFSYDVKMKEKGDIPEGYSVSREKKERFSLILESASTNQTSMYLCASSPPGTGGYEQYFGPGTRLTVT.

The J gene is TRBJ2-5, the V gene TRBV3-1 (or the pseudogene TRBV3-2); D might be TRBD1 (6 bases). The V gene's germline CDR1 is LGHDT and CDR2 YNNKEL (reference sequence). Trimming stripped 6 bases from V and 5 bases from J, with 10 bases between. This CDR3 is built from 12 residues. CDR3 residues: CASRGDRETQYF. CDR3 nucleotides: TGTGCCAGCAGGGGTGACAGGGAGACCCAGTACTTC.

The chain couples TRBV30 to TRBJ2-5, with 10 bases aligning to TRBD1. V dropped 5 bases and J dropped 5; count of bases not matched to a gene: 5. The CDR3 consists of 13 residues. The germline V gene has CDR1 GTSNPN and CDR2 SVGIG (reference sequence). The DNA for the CDR3 is TGTGCCTGGGCGACAGGGGGCGGTGAGACCCAGTACTTC. Protein sequence: CAWATGGGETQYF.

This sequence joins TRBV7-9 and TRBJ2-7, with TRBD1 as a possible D gene (5 bases). The V end lost 4 bases, the J end lost 4 bases, and 14 bases lay between the germline ends. Germline loops: CDR1 SEHNR, CDR2 FQNEAQ (reference sequence). The CDR3 length is 14 residues. The CDR3: CASSSQGIGYEQYF. The CDR3 nucleotides are TGTGCCAGCAGCTCGCAGGGAATTGGGTACGAGCAGTACTTC.

The rearrangement joins TRBV24-1 to TRBJ2-1; no clear D. Germline V gene sequence: CDR1 KGHDR, CDR2 SFDVKD. This CDR3 spans 15 amino acids. Trimming removed 0 bases from V and 5 bases from J, with 10 bases in between. CDR3 amino acids: CATSDLSVHDNEQFF. The CDR3 coding sequence is TGTGCCACCAGTGATTTGTCGGTGCACGACAATGAGCAGTTCTTC.